The 26 T cell receptor beta chains given below trace back to one sample, sequenced in a study of blood T cell repertoires in COVID-19. The protocol was immunoSEQ multiplex PCR, while the TCRdb copy is restricted to in-frame clones and leaves out a portion. Of roughly 170,000 clones in the sample, more than 80% were seen once. The sequenced sample was peripheral blood. These receptors all come from a human donor in a cohort sampled during active COVID-19.

V and J are TRBV7-9 and TRBJ1-2, with 7 bases fitting TRBD1. In germline, CDR1 is SEHNR, CDR2 FQNEAQ (reference sequence). This CDR3 contains 16 residues. Trimming at V came to 5 bases and at J to 8 bases, leaving 17 bases not matched to a gene. CDR3 in DNA: TGTGCCAGCAGCCGAACCCACAACAGGGGTTGGAGCGGCTACACCTTC. This encodes CASSRTHNRGWSGYTF.

The genes are TRBV2 and TRBJ1-1, with D possibly being TRBD1 (5 bases). Trimming pared 6 bases from V and 1 base from J, leaving 9 bases between. The CDR3 is made up of 13 amino acids. Per germline, CDR1 SNHLY and CDR2 FYNNEI. CDR3 residues: CASRDTGNTEAFF. The CDR3 DNA follows: TGTGCCAGCAGGGACACAGGGAACACTGAAGCTTTCTTT.

As for this clone: Given a much more abundant clone one base away, this may be a read error. The chain joins TRBV7-9 to TRBJ2-7; unclear D gene. Germline CDR1 and CDR2: SEHNR and FQNEAQ (reference sequence). Trimming left V 5 bases short and J 1 base short, with 3 bases between. The CDR3 is made up of 11 amino acids. This CDR3 reads CASSPSYEQYF. The DNA for the CDR3 is TGTGCCAGCAGCCCTTCCTACGAGCAGTACTTC.

The chain combines TRBV2 with TRBJ1-1; no firm D call. The CDR3 is made up of 16 amino acids. Trimming pared 1 base from V and 0 bases from J, leaving 12 bases between. Germline V gene sequence: CDR1 SNHLY, CDR2 FYNNEI. The CDR3 DNA reads TGTGCCAGCAGTGAAGGGGAGGGTTTGATGAACACTGAAGCTTTCTTT. It translates to CASSEGEGLMNTEAFF.

The chain uses TRBV5-1 and TRBJ1-1; D is undetermined. Germline lookup yields CDR1 SGHRS and CDR2 YFSETQ. The CDR3 length is 18 residues. Trimming left V 3 bases short and J 4 bases short, with 25 bases between. CDR3 residues: CASSSMATDGFGGTEAFF. The CDR3 nucleotides read TGCGCCAGCAGCTCGATGGCCACGGATGGATTCGGAGGCACTGAAGCTTTCTTT.

This clone was seen a single time. This sequence joins TRBV3-1 (or the pseudogene TRBV3-2) and TRBJ2-5; tentative D call: TRBD2 (7 bases). The CDR3 is made up of 14 amino acids. Germline values: CDR1 LGHDT, CDR2 YNNKEL (reference sequence). Trimming left V 5 bases short and J 5 bases short, with 15 bases between. DNA for the CDR3: TGTGCCAGCAGCTTGGGGGGGGCCGGGGAGACCCAGTACTTC. This translates into CASSLGGAGETQYF.

The chain couples TRBV29-1 to TRBJ2-1; D gene uncertain. Germline loops: CDR1 SQVTM, CDR2 ANQGSEA. V was pared by 0 bases and J by 4 bases, with 7 bases between. There are 13 residues in the CDR3. CDR3 DNA sequence: TGCAGCGTTGAAGACCCGCGTTACAATGAGCAGTTCTTC. Translating gives CSVEDPRYNEQFF.

The V and J genes are TRBV7-2 and TRBJ1-2; D might be TRBD1 (6 bases). Trimming took 0 bases from V and 4 from J, leaving 12 bases between them. Germline-derived CDR1 and CDR2 are SGHTA and FQGNSA. There are 15 residues in the CDR3. The CDR3 DNA reads as TGTGCCAGCAGCTTAGCGACCGACAGGTTCTATGGCTACACCTTC. Translated, it gives CASSLATDRFYGYTF.

V and J are TRBV2 and TRBJ1-2, with 7 bases aligning to TRBD1. V trimming: 6 bases; J trimming: 8 bases; junction bases outside the gene matches: 3. This CDR3 has 11 amino acids. Germline V lookup: CDR1 SNHLY, CDR2 FYNNEI. The CDR3 loop reads CASSDRAGYTF. The CDR3 region has the DNA TGTGCCAGCAGCGACAGGGCCGGCTACACCTTC.

This clone appeared a single time. The chain carries TRBV29-1 and TRBJ2-1; the D is unclear. With 3 bases removed from V and 3 bases from J, the gap between germline ends came to 12 bases. This CDR3 has 14 amino acids. Germline lookup yields CDR1 SQVTM and CDR2 ANQGSEA. The chain's CDR3 is CSVEPVGRYNEQFF. The CDR3 coding sequence is TGCAGCGTTGAGCCGGTGGGCCGCTACAATGAGCAGTTCTTC.

The genes are TRBV7-9 and TRBJ1-4; no firm D call. The CDR3 covers 14 residues. Trimming took 7 bases from V and 2 from J, leaving 11 bases between them. Germline values: CDR1 SEHNR, CDR2 FQNEAQ (reference sequence). CDR3 sequence: CASNPPGTNEKLFF. CDR3 DNA: TGTGCCAGCAACCCCCCGGGGACTAATGAAAAACTGTTTTTT.

By share of the sample, this clone is medium-sized (0.01 to 0.1%). The chain has TRBV4-1 and TRBJ1-5; 7 nucleotides line up with TRBD1. Germline CDR1 reads MGHRA; CDR2 reads YSYEKL. This CDR3 is built from 15 residues. Trimming at V came to 2 bases and at J to 5 bases, leaving 6 bases not matched to a gene. The CDR3 protein is CASSQTTQGDQPQHF. The CDR3 DNA sequence: TGCGCCAGCAGCCAAACCACCCAGGGGGATCAGCCCCAGCATTTT.

The chain couples TRBV24-1 to TRBJ2-1, with D maybe TRBD1 (6 bases). This CDR3 has 21 amino acids. The V gene's germline CDR1 is KGHDR and CDR2 SFDVKD. V shed 0 bases and J shed 2 bases, with 25 bases lying between them. CDR3 in DNA: TGTGCCACCAGTGATTTGCGGGGTTGGGGACACTATCTTTCCCCCTACAATGAGCAGTTCTTC. It encodes CATSDLRGWGHYLSPYNEQFF.

This clone came up once. The chain is built from TRBV19 and TRBJ1-6, with D tentatively TRBD1 (6 bases). Trimming stripped 5 bases from V and 11 bases from J, with 22 bases between. Germline V CDR1 and CDR2: LNHDA, SQIVND (reference sequence). There are 16 residues in the CDR3. The CDR3 region is CASSAGTYPSRPPLHF. The CDR3, as DNA: TGTGCCAGTAGTGCCGGGACATACCCCTCCAGGCCACCCCTCCACTTT.

The chain recombines TRBV13 with TRBJ2-5; D is perhaps TRBD2 (6 bases). The V gene's germline CDR1 is PRHDT and CDR2 FYEKMQ (reference sequence). There are 13 residues in the CDR3. The ends were cut back, 5 bases at V and 4 bases at J, with 11 bases in the middle. The CDR3 spells CASSRGLSETQYF. The CDR3, as DNA: TGTGCCAGCAGCAGAGGACTATCAGAGACCCAGTACTTC. Combining the CDR3 with reference TRBV13 and TRBJ2-5 gives the whole variable domain AAGVIQSPRHLIKEKRETATLKCYPIPRHDTVYWYQQGPGQDPQFLISFYEKMQSDKGSIPDRFSAQQFSDYHSELNMSSLELGDSALYFCASSRGLSETQYFGPGTRLLVL.

This sequence joins TRBV5-6 and TRBJ1-1, with 10 bases that match TRBD1. Germline CDR1 reads SGHDT; CDR2 reads YYEEEE. The CDR3 length is 15 residues. V dropped 3 bases and J dropped 3; count of bases not matched to a gene: 5. The CDR3 DNA reads as TGTGCCAGCAGCTCCTGGACAGGGGGGTACACTGAAGCTTTCTTT. The encoded protein is CASSSWTGGYTEAFF.

This chain joins TRBV24-1 and TRBJ2-3, with 12 bases aligning to TRBD2. Germline CDR1 KGHDR, CDR2 SFDVKD. V gave up 2 bases and J gave up 1 base; unmatched junction bases: 3. The CDR3 runs to 17 residues. The CDR3 sequence is CATSDSRLAGGTDTQYF. The CDR3 DNA sequence: TGTGCCACCAGTGATTCCCGACTAGCGGGGGGCACAGATACGCAGTATTTT.

The chain recombines TRBV10-1 with TRBJ2-5, with a tentative D call TRBD2 (6 bases). CDR1 and CDR2 (germline): WNHNN, SYGVQD (reference sequence). CDR3 size: 13 residues. The V and J ends lost 6 bases and 5 bases respectively, with 13 bases between them. CDR3 nucleotide sequence: TGCGCCAGCAGCATCGGACGGGGGGAGACCCAGTACTTC. It is translated as CASSIGRGETQYF.

The gene calls are TRBV7-3 and TRBJ2-1; a weak D match, TRBD2 (6 bases). This CDR3 comprises 13 residues. Germline CDR1 SGHTA, CDR2 FQGTGA. V lost 5 bases and J lost 9, with 14 bases in between. The chain's CDR3 is CASSMTSYSEQFF. CDR3 DNA: TGTGCCAGCAGCATGACTAGTTATAGTGAGCAGTTCTTC.

The rearrangement links TRBV9 to TRBJ1-2, with unresolved D. CDR3 length equals 14 residues. Germline values: CDR1 SGDLS, CDR2 YYNGEE. Trimming removed 4 bases from V and 8 bases from J, with 18 bases in between. The CDR3 protein is CASSNLEGPLGYTF. The CDR3 DNA sequence: TGTGCCAGCAGCAACCTGGAGGGTCCGCTCGGCTACACCTTC.

The chain links TRBV12-3 or TRBV12-4 to TRBJ2-7; no clear D. The CDR3 extends over 13 amino acids. V lost 2 bases to trimming and J lost 7 bases, with 12 bases between them. The CDR3 spells CASSLKARVEQYF. The DNA of the CDR3 is TGTGCCAGCAGTTTAAAAGCCCGAGTTGAGCAGTACTTC.

V is TRBV27 and J is TRBJ2-2; D gene unclear. This CDR3 is built from 14 residues. V gave up 4 bases and J gave up 6 bases, with 12 bases separating them. The germline V gene encodes CDR1 MNHEY and CDR2 SMNVEV (reference sequence). The CDR3 loop is CASSSTFVSGELFF. The CDR3 DNA follows: TGTGCCAGCAGTTCGACATTCGTCTCCGGGGAGCTGTTTTTT.

This chain joins TRBV19 and TRBJ1-1; D unresolved. The CDR3 has 15 amino acids. V was clipped by 0 bases and J by 2 bases, with 10 bases between them. Germline lookup yields CDR1 LNHDA and CDR2 SQIVND (reference sequence). The CDR3 DNA reads as TGTGCCAGTAGTATAGATCCGGGAATCAACACTGAAGCTTTCTTT. Protein: CASSIDPGINTEAFF.

The chain combines TRBV5-6 with TRBJ2-7, with 7 nucleotides matching TRBD1. Germline CDR1 and CDR2: SGHDT and YYEEEE. V shed 3 bases and J 5 bases; nucleotides not matched to a gene: 11. This CDR3 has 15 residues. CDR3 protein: CASSSPRTGNHEQYF. The CDR3 DNA is TGTGCCAGCAGCTCCCCGCGGACAGGTAACCACGAGCAGTACTTC.

Details on this clone: This sample also contains other DNA sequences that code for the same CDR3. The V gene is TRBV19, the J gene TRBJ2-3; 10 bases are shared with TRBD2. The ends lost 1 base at V and 3 bases at J; junction bases unmatched: 1. Looked up from germline, CDR1 is LNHDA and CDR2 is SQIVND (reference sequence). This CDR3 comprises 15 residues. The CDR3 is CASSIVLAGTDTQYF. CDR3 DNA sequence: TGTGCCAGTAGTATAGTACTAGCGGGGACAGATACGCAGTATTTT.

The rearrangement uses TRBV10-3 and TRBJ2-1; D is possibly TRBD2 (5 bases). This CDR3 comprises 14 residues. V lost 8 bases and J 0 bases, leaving 11 bases between the germline ends. Germline CDR1 is ENHRY and CDR2 is SYGVKD. In DNA form, the CDR3 reads TGTGCCATCTCGGCTGGGAGCTCCTACAATGAGCAGTTCTTC. Translating it yields CAISAGSSYNEQFF.